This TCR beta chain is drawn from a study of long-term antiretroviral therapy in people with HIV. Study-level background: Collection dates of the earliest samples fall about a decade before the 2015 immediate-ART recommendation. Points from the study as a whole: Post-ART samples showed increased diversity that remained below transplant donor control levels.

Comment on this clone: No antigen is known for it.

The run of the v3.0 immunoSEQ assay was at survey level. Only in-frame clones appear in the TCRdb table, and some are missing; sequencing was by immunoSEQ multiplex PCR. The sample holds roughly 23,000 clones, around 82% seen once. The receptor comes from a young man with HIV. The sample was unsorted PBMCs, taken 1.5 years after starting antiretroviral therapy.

CDR3 nucleotides: TGTGCCAGCAGCCCCTCGTCAGGGGGCACTAATGAAAAACTGTTTTTT. This codes for CASSPSSGGTNEKLFF. The chain couples TRBV7-2 to TRBJ1-4, with TRBD1 matching over 8 bases. The CDR3 spans 16 residues. V was pared by 5 bases and J by 2 bases, with 7 bases of the junction left unmatched. Germline V lookup: CDR1 SGHTA, CDR2 FQGNSA. Combining the CDR3 with reference TRBV7-2 and TRBJ1-4 gives the whole variable domain GAGVSQSPSNKVTEKGKDVELRCDPISGHTALYWYRQSLGQGLEFLIYFQGNSAPDKSGLPSDRFSAERTGGSVSTLTIQRTQQEDSAVYLCASSPSSGGTNEKLFFGSGTQLSVL.